This is a list of T cell receptor beta chains from one sample in a study of blood T cells in healthy people across ages. Via MiXCR, TCRdb re-called the 5' RACE reads, giving one row per CDR3 protein. Among approximately 1.5 million distinct CDR3 sequences listed, roughly 30% were seen once. The sequencing input was blood. The receptors here all came from a woman under 40 in good health. The CDR3 runs from the conserved cysteine through the conserved F or W. Each record gives: V gene, clone size, J gene, CDR3 protein. Size is omitted from some rows. Given values are once, few, many or a class for expanded clones.

TRBV20-1,NA,TRBJ1-2,CSRAKSGTAYGYTF
TRBV28,NA,TRBJ1-4,CASVEGSTNEKLFF
TRBV3-1,few,TRBJ2-1,CASSSGKSANEQFF
TRBV3-1,NA,TRBJ2-1,CASSQGGRSHEFF
TRBV5-1,NA,TRBJ1-1,CASSLGVGPTEAFF
TRBV25-1,NA,TRBJ2-1,CASSAGSGYNEQFF
TRBV3-1,NA,TRBJ2-2,CASSQGTVGQGTPGELFF
TRBV19,NA,TRBJ1-1,CASSSRQGGPFGTEAFF
TRBV12-3/TRBV12-4,few,TRBJ2-4,CASSLREGWGIQYF
TRBV27,few,TRBJ2-5,CASSLRGLEETQYF
TRBV11-2,NA,NA,CASRGLIGETQYF
TRBV18,many,TRBJ1-5,CASSPTGYSNQPQHF
TRBV5-6,NA,TRBJ2-7,CASSWTGGALHEQYF
TRBV28,NA,TRBJ2-7,CASSPHLGGGSYEQYF
TRBV2,many,TRBJ1-6,CASLASEGPLHF
TRBV4-2,NA,TRBJ2-1,CASSAVGLAGPEQFF
TRBV5-1,NA,TRBJ2-1,CASSNGGSGSDEQFF
TRBV12-3/TRBV12-4,many,TRBJ2-1,CASSFGRGAYNEQFF
TRBV4-1,NA,TRBJ2-7,CASSQDIRQGCYEQYF
TRBV3-1,NA,TRBJ2-6,CASSPDRRRSGANVLTF
TRBV15,NA,TRBJ2-3,CASSRDLAGGTDTQYF
TRBV7-8,NA,NA,CASSLGGGASPYEQYF
TRBV2,few,TRBJ1-2,CASSGQGRYAYGYTF
TRBV11-2,NA,TRBJ2-3,CASTPGGADTQYF
TRBV3-1,NA,TRBJ2-7,CASSPGIIRYEQYF
TRBV2,NA,TRBJ1-2,CASSGYAGNYGYTF
TRBV10-2,NA,TRBJ2-5,CASSEGGEEQYF
TRBV18,NA,TRBJ2-4,CASSPSIGIQYF
TRBV6-1,few,TRBJ1-6,CALSPGHIDSPLHF
TRBV20-1,NA,TRBJ2-3,CSALGLAVDTQYF
TRBV12-3/TRBV12-4,many,TRBJ2-5,CASSLEDWQVTETQYF
TRBV10-3,few,TRBJ1-3,CAISDLRGHTIYF
TRBV24-1,NA,TRBJ2-1,CATSEAGKSGEQFF
TRBV11-1,few,TRBJ2-1,CASSLVAWSSYNEQFF
TRBV5-1,few,TRBJ2-3,CASSPAPGSRADTQYF
TRBV11-2,NA,TRBJ2-3,CASSFRNRPGASTDTQYF
TRBV20-1,many,TRBJ2-7,CSGSGSGYEQYF
TRBV6-1,few,TRBJ2-5,CASRKYGGEETQYF
TRBV12-3/TRBV12-4,many,TRBJ2-7,CASSLSGTSGVREQYF
TRBV20-1,NA,TRBJ2-4,CSARSGEAGDGNIQYF
TRBV11-2,NA,TRBJ2-7,CASSLATGALEQYF
TRBV25-1,NA,TRBJ2-7,CASSGMGTEYEQYF
TRBV29-1,few,TRBJ1-4,CSVSKGFEKLFF
TRBV13,few,TRBJ1-2,CASSDSLRDLTKYGYTF
TRBV4-1,many,TRBJ2-5,CASSQVLAEPHYQETQYF
TRBV6-5,NA,TRBJ2-3,CASSYAPTSGRGGDTQYF
TRBV7-2,few,TRBJ2-7,CASSLGGLAGAGEQYF
TRBV20-1,NA,TRBJ2-1,CSAPPGLTFNEQFF
TRBV28,NA,TRBJ1-1,CASRSPGLNTEAFF
TRBV12-3/TRBV12-4,once,TRBJ2-7,CASSLLWGSYEQYF